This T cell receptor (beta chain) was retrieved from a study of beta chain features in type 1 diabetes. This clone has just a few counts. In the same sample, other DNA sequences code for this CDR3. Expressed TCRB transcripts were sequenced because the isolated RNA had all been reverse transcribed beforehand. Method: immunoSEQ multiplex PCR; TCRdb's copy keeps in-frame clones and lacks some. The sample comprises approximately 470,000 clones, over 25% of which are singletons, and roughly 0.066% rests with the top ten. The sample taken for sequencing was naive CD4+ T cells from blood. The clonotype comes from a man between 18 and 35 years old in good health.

The chain's CDR3 is CAISESSYEQYF. CDR3 sequence (DNA): TGTGCCATCAGTGAGTCGAGCTACGAGCAGTACTTC. V gene TRBV10-3 combines with J gene TRBJ2-7; no clear D. This CDR3 has 12 amino acids. Trimming cost V 0 bases and J 3 bases, with 3 bases left between them. Germline values: CDR1 ENHRY, CDR2 SYGVKD.